Detailed here is one T cell receptor (beta chain). Its antigen is as yet unknown. Then a second PCR, running roughly 7 to 11 cycles, was carried out with a sample-barcoded 5' primer and a J-beta primer mix. MiXCR was run by TCRdb on the 5' RACE reads, yielding one entry per CDR3 protein. The sample shows about 720,000 distinct CDR3 sequences, about 20% of them seen only once. This record belongs to a study of blood T cells in healthy people across ages. Whole-study findings and limits: Lack of knowledge of donor CMV status possibly confounded expanded clonotype changes.

Germline CDR1 KGHDR, CDR2 SFDVKD. The CDR3 sequence is 13 residues long. V was trimmed by 9 bases and J by 8 bases, leaving 17 bases between them. The sample was blood. The chain combines TRBV24-1 with TRBJ2-3; possible D gene TRBD2, 6 bases. The clonotype comes from a man aged 65 to 85 in good health. Here the CDR3 reads CATAGPARSTQYF. In nucleotides, the CDR3 is TGTGCCACCGCGGGGCCCGCAAGGAGTACGCAGTATTTT.